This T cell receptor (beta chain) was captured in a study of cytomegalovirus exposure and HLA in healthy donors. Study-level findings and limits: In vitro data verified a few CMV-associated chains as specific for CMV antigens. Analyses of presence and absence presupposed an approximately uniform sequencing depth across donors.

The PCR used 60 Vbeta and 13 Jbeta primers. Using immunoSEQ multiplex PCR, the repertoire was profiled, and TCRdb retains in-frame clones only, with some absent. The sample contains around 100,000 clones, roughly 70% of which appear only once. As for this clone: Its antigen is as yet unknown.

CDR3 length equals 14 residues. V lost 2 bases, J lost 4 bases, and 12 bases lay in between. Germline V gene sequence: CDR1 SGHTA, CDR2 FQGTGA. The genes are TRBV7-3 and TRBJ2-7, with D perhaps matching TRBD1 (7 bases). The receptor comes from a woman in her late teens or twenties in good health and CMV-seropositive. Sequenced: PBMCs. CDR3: CASSLGGGGYEQYF. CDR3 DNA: TGTGCCAGCAGCTTAGGAGGGGGCGGGTACGAGCAGTACTTC.